This T cell receptor (beta chain) was recovered during a study of blood T cell repertoires in COVID-19. As for the study in general: Samples of COVID-19 (acute and convalescent) were obtained from the United States, Italy and Spain. The analysed material was cDNA or gDNA that came from T cells, B-cell-depleted T cells, or PBMCs.

Under the authors' procedure: Amplification of reference gene primers was used by the study to estimate nucleated cell counts. Data came from immunoSEQ multiplex PCR; TCRdb stores just in-frame clones and leaves some out. V and J calls and clone size come straight from that table; D and trimming were deduced from the DNA. The data hold approximately 150,000 clones, with roughly 89% observed a single time. Per the germline V gene, CDR1 is SGHAT and CDR2 is FQNNGV. This CDR3 is 17 amino acids long. Trimming left V 0 bases short and J 7 bases short, with 21 bases between. The specimen sequenced was peripheral blood. The chain recombines TRBV11-2 with TRBJ1-1; TRBD1 is a possible D gene (6 bases). The sequence derives from a human donor in a cohort sampled during active COVID-19. In nucleotides, the CDR3 is TGTGCCAGCAGCTTAGACCCCGGGAGGGGGGAGAGGAGTGAAGCTTTCTTT. Amino acids: CASSLDPGRGERSEAFF.